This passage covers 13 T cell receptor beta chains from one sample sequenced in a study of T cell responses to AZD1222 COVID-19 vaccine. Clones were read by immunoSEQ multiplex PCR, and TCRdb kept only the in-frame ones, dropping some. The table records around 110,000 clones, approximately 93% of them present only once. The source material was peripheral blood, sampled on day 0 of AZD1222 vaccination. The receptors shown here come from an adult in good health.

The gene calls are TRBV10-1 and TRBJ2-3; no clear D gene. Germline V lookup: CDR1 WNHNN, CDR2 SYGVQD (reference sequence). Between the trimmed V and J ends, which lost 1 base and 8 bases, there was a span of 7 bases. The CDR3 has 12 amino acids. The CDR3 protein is CASSEFGPTQYF. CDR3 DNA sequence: TGCGCCAGCAGTGAGTTTGGACCTACGCAGTATTTT.

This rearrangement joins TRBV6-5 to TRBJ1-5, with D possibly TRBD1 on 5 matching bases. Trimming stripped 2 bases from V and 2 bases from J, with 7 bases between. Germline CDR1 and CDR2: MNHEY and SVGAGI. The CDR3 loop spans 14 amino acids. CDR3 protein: CASSYTQGNQPQHF. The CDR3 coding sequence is TGTGCCAGCAGTTACACACAGGGCAATCAGCCCCAGCATTTT.

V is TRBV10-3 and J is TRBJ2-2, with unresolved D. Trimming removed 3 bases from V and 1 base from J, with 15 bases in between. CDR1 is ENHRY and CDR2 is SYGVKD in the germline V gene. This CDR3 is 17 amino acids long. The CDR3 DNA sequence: TGTGCCATCAGTGATTTTCACGCGGAGCAGAACACCGGGGAGCTGTTTTTT. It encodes CAISDFHAEQNTGELFF.

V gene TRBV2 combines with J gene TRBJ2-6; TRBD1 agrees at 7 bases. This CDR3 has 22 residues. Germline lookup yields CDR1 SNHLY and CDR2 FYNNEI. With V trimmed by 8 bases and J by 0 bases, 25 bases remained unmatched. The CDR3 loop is CASGLGQLLAKYFDSGANVLTF. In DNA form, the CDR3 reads TGTGCCAGCGGATTGGGACAGTTACTCGCTAAGTATTTTGACTCTGGGGCCAACGTCCTGACTTTC.

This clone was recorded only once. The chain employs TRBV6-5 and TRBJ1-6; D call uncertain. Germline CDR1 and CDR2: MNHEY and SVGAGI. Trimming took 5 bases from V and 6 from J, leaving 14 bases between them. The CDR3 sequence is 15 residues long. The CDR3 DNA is TGTGCCAGCAGTCTTTTCGGGGTTCCTAATTCACCCCTCCACTTT. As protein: CASSLFGVPNSPLHF.

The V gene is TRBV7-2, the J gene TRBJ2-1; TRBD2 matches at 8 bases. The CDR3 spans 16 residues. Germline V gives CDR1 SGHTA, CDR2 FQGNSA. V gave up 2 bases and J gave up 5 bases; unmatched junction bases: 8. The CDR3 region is CASSLPGRVSHNEQFF. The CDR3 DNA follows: TGTGCCAGCAGCTTACCCGGGAGGGTTTCCCACAATGAGCAGTTCTTC.

As DNA, the CDR3 is TGCAGCGTTGAAGGTAGTTCCTCCGGATACAATGAGCAGTTCTTC. Protein: CSVEGSSSGYNEQFF. V and J are TRBV29-1 and TRBJ2-1; unclear D gene. CDR3 length equals 15 residues. V was pared by 1 base and J by 4 bases, with 14 bases between. From germline, CDR1 is SQVTM and CDR2 ANQGSEA.

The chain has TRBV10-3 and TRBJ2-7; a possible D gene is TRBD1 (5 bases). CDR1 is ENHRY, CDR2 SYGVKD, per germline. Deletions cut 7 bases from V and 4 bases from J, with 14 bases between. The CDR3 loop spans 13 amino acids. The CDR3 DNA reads TGTGCCATCAAGCCCGACAGTTTTTACGAGCAGTACTTC. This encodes CAIKPDSFYEQYF.

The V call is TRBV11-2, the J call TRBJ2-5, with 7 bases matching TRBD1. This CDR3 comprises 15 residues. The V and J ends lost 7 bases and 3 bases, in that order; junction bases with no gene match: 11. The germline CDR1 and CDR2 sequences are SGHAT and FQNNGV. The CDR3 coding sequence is TGTGCCAGCATTCCTCGGACCCAGGGGGAAGAGACCCAGTACTTC. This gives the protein CASIPRTQGEETQYF.

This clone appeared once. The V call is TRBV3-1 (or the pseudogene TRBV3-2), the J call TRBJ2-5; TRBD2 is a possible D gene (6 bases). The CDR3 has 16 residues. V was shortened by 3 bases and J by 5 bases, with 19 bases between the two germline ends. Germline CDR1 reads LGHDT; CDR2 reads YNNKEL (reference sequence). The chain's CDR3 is CASSQSPSGGKETQYF. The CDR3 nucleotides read TGTGCCAGCAGCCAGTCCCCGTCGGGCGGGAAGGAGACCCAGTACTTC.

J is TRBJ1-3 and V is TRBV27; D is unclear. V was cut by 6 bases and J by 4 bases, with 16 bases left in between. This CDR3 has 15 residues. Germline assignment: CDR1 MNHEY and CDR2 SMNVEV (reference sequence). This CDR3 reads CASREGTWAGNTIYF. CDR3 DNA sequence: TGTGCCAGCAGGGAGGGAACTTGGGCCGGAAACACCATATATTTT.

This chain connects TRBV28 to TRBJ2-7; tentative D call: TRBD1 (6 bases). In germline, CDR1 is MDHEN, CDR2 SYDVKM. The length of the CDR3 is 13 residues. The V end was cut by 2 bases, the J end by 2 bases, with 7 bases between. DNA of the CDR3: TGTGCCAGCAGTTTAAGGACAGCCTACGAGCAGTACTTC. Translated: CASSLRTAYEQYF.

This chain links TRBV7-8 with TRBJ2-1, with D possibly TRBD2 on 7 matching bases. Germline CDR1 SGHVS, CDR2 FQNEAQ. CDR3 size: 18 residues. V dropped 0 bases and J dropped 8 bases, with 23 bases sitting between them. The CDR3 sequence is CASSLALYGGGSIDEQFF. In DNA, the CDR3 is TGTGCCAGCAGCTTAGCTCTCTATGGGGGCGGGAGTATAGATGAGCAGTTCTTC.